The 27 T cell receptor beta chains presented below share a single source sample, sequenced in a study of T cell responses to AZD1222 COVID-19 vaccine. Repertoires were generated with immunoSEQ multiplex PCR, while TCRdb's copy carries only in-frame clones and drops some. The sample shows 130,000 or so clones, more than 85% of them seen only once. The material sequenced was peripheral blood, taken 28 days after the second AZD1222 dose. These receptors all stem from an adult who received the AZD1222 COVID-19 vaccine.

The chain joins TRBV18 to TRBJ2-2; D is tentatively TRBD1 or TRBD2 (5 bases each). The V end lost 3 bases, the J end lost 2 bases, and 16 bases lay between the germline ends. Germline-derived CDR1 and CDR2 are KGHSH and LQKENI. The CDR3 covers 17 residues. CDR3 loop: CASSPGEGTLNTGELFF. The CDR3 DNA reads as TGTGCCAGCTCACCGGGAGAGGGGACCCTAAACACCGGGGAGCTGTTTTTT.

This CDR3 is CASSPGSGAEAFF. CDR3 DNA sequence: TGCGCCAGCAGCCCAGGGTCCGGCGCTGAAGCTTTCTTT. The rearrangement joins TRBV4-3 to TRBJ1-1, with a possible D match to TRBD1 (5 bases). The CDR3 runs 13 residues. V lost 4 bases and J 6 bases, leaving 12 bases between the germline ends. Looked up from germline, CDR1 is LGHNA and CDR2 is YSLEER.

This chain connects TRBV5-1 to TRBJ2-1; TRBD2 is a possible D gene (6 bases). The CDR3 has 15 amino acids. Trimming removed 4 bases from V and 10 bases from J, with 21 bases in between. Per germline, CDR1 SGHRS and CDR2 YFSETQ. DNA for the CDR3: TGCGCCAGCAGCCTATTCTCCGGGACTCCGCGGGAGCAGTTCTTC. Its translation is CASSLFSGTPREQFF. Based on the CDR3 plus reference TRBV5-1 and TRBJ2-1, the full variable domain is KAGVTQTPRYLIKTRGQQVTLSCSPISGHRSVSWYQQTPGQGLQFLFEYFSETQRNKGNFPGRFSGRQFSNSRSEMNVSTLELGDSALYLCASSLFSGTPREQFFGPGTRLTVL.

The V and J genes are TRBV30 and TRBJ2-5, with 7 nucleotides matching TRBD1. The CDR3 sequence is 13 residues long. V lost 3 bases to trimming and J lost 2 bases; unmatched junction nucleotides: 3. CDR1 and CDR2 (germline): GTSNPN, SVGIG (reference sequence). CDR3 amino acids: CAWRLTGQETQYF. In DNA form, the CDR3 reads TGTGCCTGGAGATTGACAGGGCAAGAGACCCAGTACTTC.

V is TRBV19 and J is TRBJ2-5; 7 bases align to TRBD1. The CDR3 sequence is 13 residues long. Germline lookup yields CDR1 LNHDA and CDR2 SQIVND (reference sequence). Germline trimming cut 3 bases from V and 4 bases from J; bases unmatched to any gene: 2. The CDR3 DNA reads TGTGCCAGTAGTATTAACAGGGGAGAGACCCAGTACTTC. Its protein is CASSINRGETQYF.

The V gene is TRBV27, the J gene TRBJ1-6, with D tentatively TRBD1 (6 bases). V lost 5 bases to trimming and J lost 7 bases, with 15 bases between them. Germline V gives CDR1 MNHEY, CDR2 SMNVEV (reference sequence). The CDR3 consists of 15 residues. Here the CDR3 reads CASSTTGILNSPLHF. CDR3 in DNA: TGTGCCAGCAGTACCACAGGGATTTTGAATTCACCCCTCCACTTT.

The chain joins TRBV5-1 to TRBJ1-2; 8 bases align to TRBD1. This CDR3 has 15 amino acids. CDR1 is SGHRS and CDR2 is YFSETQ in the germline V gene. Unmatched junction bases numbered 9, after V lost 1 base and J lost 7 bases. The chain's CDR3 is CASSLQGASLSGYTF. DNA of the CDR3: TGCGCCAGCAGCTTGCAGGGGGCATCCCTCAGTGGCTACACCTTC.

The chain has TRBV4-1 and TRBJ2-7; possible D gene TRBD2, 6 bases. The CDR3 covers 13 residues. Germline V gene data show CDR1 as MGHRA and CDR2 as YSYEKL. Trimming took off 4 bases at V and 3 bases at J, with 10 bases between the two ends. The CDR3 DNA is TGCGCCAGCAGCCTGGGGGAGGACTACGAGCAGTACTTC. Its translation is CASSLGEDYEQYF.

The chain is built from TRBV6-5 and TRBJ1-3; D gene uncertain. V gave up 6 bases and J gave up 1 base, with 10 bases separating them. Germline V gene lookup returns CDR1 MNHEY and CDR2 SVGAGI. The CDR3 length is 14 residues. The CDR3 protein is CASRRWGSGNTIYF. DNA for the CDR3: TGTGCCAGCAGACGTTGGGGATCTGGAAACACCATATATTTT.

This chain's CDR3 is CASTGTGVRIDLNTEAFF. The CDR3 DNA reads as TGTGCCAGCACCGGGACAGGGGTCCGGATAGATTTGAACACTGAAGCTTTCTTT. The genes are TRBV10-3 and TRBJ1-1; 10 nucleotides match TRBD1. This CDR3 region has 18 residues. CDR1 is ENHRY, CDR2 SYGVKD, per germline. J gave up 0 bases and V 10 bases, and 17 bases lay outside the gene matches.

The V call is TRBV5-1, the J call TRBJ2-7; 8 bases align to TRBD1. With 0 bases clipped from V and 3 bases from J, the junction kept 5 bases outside the gene matches. The germline gives CDR1 SGHRS, CDR2 YFSETQ. CDR3 size: 15 residues. DNA for the CDR3: TGCGCCAGCAGCTTGGAGCCGACAGGGGACTACGAGCAGTACTTC. This sequence encodes CASSLEPTGDYEQYF.

This clone was recorded once. The genes are TRBV6-6 and TRBJ1-1; D is ambiguous. The CDR3 sequence is 13 residues long. Trimming removed 6 bases from V and 6 bases from J, with 14 bases in between. Germline V gives CDR1 MNHNY, CDR2 SVGAGI (reference sequence). Here the CDR3 reads CASSQQKGSEAFF. The CDR3 DNA is TGTGCCAGCAGCCAGCAAAAGGGCTCTGAAGCTTTCTTT.

J is TRBJ1-2 and V is TRBV30, with 7 bases matching TRBD1. The V segment lost 3 bases and the J segment 6 bases; nucleotides outside the gene matches: 7. The length of the CDR3 is 13 residues. Germline-derived CDR1 and CDR2 are GTSNPN and SVGIG (reference sequence). The CDR3 loop is CAWSHTGEDGYTF. The CDR3 DNA reads TGTGCCTGGAGCCACACAGGGGAGGATGGCTACACCTTC.

The V and J genes are TRBV6-2 or TRBV6-3 and TRBJ2-1; TRBD2 matches 9 bases. V dropped 0 bases and J dropped 3; count of bases not matched to a gene: 6. There are 17 residues in the CDR3. CDR1 MNHEY and CDR2 SVGEGT come from the germline V gene. The CDR3 DNA sequence: TGTGCCAGCAGTTACTCTCCCCCTAGCGGGATCTACAATGAGCAGTTCTTC. Its translation: CASSYSPPSGIYNEQFF.

The chain recombines TRBV11-2 with TRBJ1-4; 11 bases agree with TRBD1. Germline loops: CDR1 SGHAT, CDR2 FQNNGV. Losses at the gene ends were 3 bases for V and 4 bases for J; bases not matched to a gene: 4. This CDR3 has 16 amino acids. The CDR3 loop is CASSFGQGALNEKLFF. CDR3 DNA sequence: TGTGCCAGCAGCTTCGGACAGGGGGCGCTTAATGAAAAACTGTTTTTT. The full variable domain, rest sourced from reference TRBV11-2 and TRBJ1-4, is EAGVAQSPRYKIIEKRQSVAFWCNPISGHATLYWYQQILGQGPKLLIQFQNNGVVDDSQLPKDRFSAERLKGVDSTLKIQPAKLEDSAVYLCASSFGQGALNEKLFFGSGTQLSVL.

The rearrangement uses TRBV5-1 and TRBJ2-4; 9 nucleotides agree with TRBD1. The V gene's germline CDR1 is SGHRS and CDR2 YFSETQ. The CDR3 runs to 13 residues. V dropped 2 bases and J dropped 10; count of bases not matched to a gene: 4. In DNA, the CDR3 is TGCGCCAGCAGCTTAGATGGACAGGGGATTCAGTACTTC. It specifies CASSLDGQGIQYF.

The chain recombines TRBV24-1 with TRBJ1-1; no clear D gene. The germline V and J ends were trimmed by 10 bases and 0 bases, with 11 bases remaining between them. CDR3 length: 13 residues. Germline V gene sequence: CDR1 KGHDR, CDR2 SFDVKD. CDR3 sequence reads: CATSGPVNTEAFF. For the CDR3, the DNA is TGTGCCACTTCTGGCCCGGTGAACACTGAAGCTTTCTTT.

The V call is TRBV7-2, the J call TRBJ2-3; 8 bases are a match to TRBD2. This CDR3 contains 14 residues. In germline, CDR1 is SGHTA, CDR2 FQGNSA. The ends lost 5 bases at V and 4 bases at J; junction bases unmatched: 5. The CDR3 bases are TGTGCCAGCAGCCCCGGGGGGGGTCCAGATACGCAGTATTTT. Its protein product is CASSPGGGPDTQYF.

This sequence joins TRBV30 and TRBJ2-1, with 10 bases fitting TRBD2. V was clipped by 2 bases and J by 0 bases; unmatched bases: 13. Germline V gene lookup returns CDR1 GTSNPN and CDR2 SVGIG (reference sequence). This CDR3 has 19 residues. The CDR3 here is CAWSHDSTSGTSSYNEQFF. CDR3 DNA sequence: TGTGCCTGGAGTCATGACAGTACTAGCGGGACGAGCTCCTACAATGAGCAGTTCTTC.

The chain links TRBV21-1 to TRBJ2-4; the table assigns TRBD2, which was not confirmed against the DNA. TRBV21-1 is a pseudogene. The CDR3 consists of 17 residues. The CDR3 here is CASSKGSGGAPKNIQYF. The CDR3 DNA reads TGTGCCAGCAGCAAAGGTAGCGGGGGGGCTCCCAAAAACATTCAGTACTTC.

V gene TRBV27 combines with J gene TRBJ2-2, with 7 bases lining up with TRBD1. V gave up 6 bases and J gave up 4 bases; unmatched junction bases: 5. Germline CDR1 reads MNHEY; CDR2 reads SMNVEV (reference sequence). The CDR3 covers 14 residues. The chain's CDR3 is CASRDGQATGELFF. CDR3 DNA: TGTGCCAGCAGAGACGGACAGGCCACCGGGGAGCTGTTTTTT.

The chain links TRBV6-6 to TRBJ1-2, with TRBD1 matching 9 bases. V shed 7 bases and J 8 bases; nucleotides not matched to a gene: 8. Germline values: CDR1 MNHNY, CDR2 SVGAGI (reference sequence). The CDR3 has 13 residues. The CDR3 loop reads CASTLRTGEGYTF. The DNA of the CDR3 is TGTGCCAGCACCCTACGGACAGGGGAAGGCTACACCTTC.

The rearrangement uses TRBV12-3 or TRBV12-4 and TRBJ1-1; D gene unclear. V shed 6 bases and J shed 4 bases, with 9 bases lying between them. The CDR3 has 12 residues. The CDR3 nucleotides are TGTGCCAGCAGCCTCTACTTCACTGAAGCTTTCTTT. Residues: CASSLYFTEAFF.

The J gene is TRBJ1-1, the V gene TRBV4-2; the D gene is possibly TRBD1 (5 bases). V was trimmed by 2 bases and J by 2 bases, leaving 15 bases between them. This CDR3 has 16 amino acids. CDR1 and CDR2 (germline): LGHNA, YNFKEQ. CDR3 residues: CASSQSVRTRNTEAFF. The DNA for the CDR3 is TGTGCCAGCAGCCAATCGGTTAGGACAAGAAACACTGAAGCTTTCTTT.

The rearrangement uses TRBV9 and TRBJ2-1; D assignment may be TRBD1 or TRBD2 (6 bases each). The germline V gene has CDR1 SGDLS and CDR2 YYNGEE. The CDR3 runs 17 residues. V lost 3 bases, J lost 3 bases, and 19 bases lay in between. CDR3 DNA sequence: TGTGCCAGCAGCGCTGGAGGGGGAAGTATGATCTACAATGAGCAGTTCTTC. Translated: CASSAGGGSMIYNEQFF. The full variable domain, rest sourced from reference TRBV9 and TRBJ2-1, is DSGVTQTPKHLITATGQRVTLRCSPRSGDLSVYWYQQSLDQGLQFLIQYYNGEERAKGNILERFSAQQFPDLHSELNLSSLELGDSALYFCASSAGGGSMIYNEQFFGPGTRLTVL.

On this clone itself: Other nucleotide sequences in the sample specify the same CDR3. The rearrangement uses TRBV9 and TRBJ1-1, with no clear D. Trimming took off 0 bases at V and 0 bases at J, with 3 bases between the two ends. Looked up from germline, CDR1 is SGDLS and CDR2 is YYNGEE. The CDR3 covers 13 residues. CDR3 coding DNA: TGTGCCAGCAGCGTAGCAATGAACACTGAAGCTTTCTTT. Translation gives CASSVAMNTEAFF.

This chain uses TRBV29-1 with TRBJ1-3; no reliable D call. The CDR3 sequence is 11 residues long. V gave up 5 bases and J gave up 0 bases, with 2 bases separating them. Per the germline V gene, CDR1 is SQVTM and CDR2 is ANQGSEA. The CDR3, as DNA: TGCAGCGTTCTCTCTGGAAACACCATATATTTT. Protein product: CSVLSGNTIYF.